The clone carrying this T cell receptor (beta chain) was detected many times. The antigen is unknown. The CDR3 totals 15 residues. After removal of 4 bases from V and 2 bases from J, the junction contained 3 bases not matched to a gene. The germline CDR1 and CDR2 sequences are SGHKS and YYEKEE (reference sequence). Template switching added a universal primer site; cDNA carried unique molecular identifiers. One entry per CDR3 protein results from TCRdb running MiXCR on the 5' RACE reads. Here the sample spans 540,000 or so distinct CDR3 sequences, about 22% being singletons. Only healthy Caucasians were enrolled as donors. The source of the sample is a study of identical twins. Overall study results and limits: Where out-of-frame alpha sequences were twin-shared, they showed excess low generation probability.

The sample was also reused in another study, on yellow fever vaccine responses in identical twins.

Sequencing was performed on CD4+ T cells sorted from blood. The chain links TRBV5-5 to TRBJ2-1; 10 bases are shared with TRBD1. This TCR was recovered from a woman younger than 30 in good health. Here the CDR3 reads CASSRQGAAYNEQFF. The CDR3 DNA is TGTGCCAGCAGCCGACAGGGGGCGGCCTACAATGAGCAGTTCTTC.